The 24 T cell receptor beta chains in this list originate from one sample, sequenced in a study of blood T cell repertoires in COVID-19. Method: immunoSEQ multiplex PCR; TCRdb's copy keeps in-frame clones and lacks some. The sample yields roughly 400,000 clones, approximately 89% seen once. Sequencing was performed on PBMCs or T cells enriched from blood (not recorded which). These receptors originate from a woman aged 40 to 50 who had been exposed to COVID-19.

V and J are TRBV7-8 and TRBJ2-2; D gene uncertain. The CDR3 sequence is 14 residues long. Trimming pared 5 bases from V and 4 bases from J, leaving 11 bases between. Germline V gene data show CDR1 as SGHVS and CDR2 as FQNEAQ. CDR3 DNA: TGTGCCAGCAGCGTCGTCCGGAGCACCGGGGAGCTGTTTTTT. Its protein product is CASSVVRSTGELFF. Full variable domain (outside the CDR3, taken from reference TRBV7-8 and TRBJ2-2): GAGVSQSPRYKVAKRGQDVALRCDPISGHVSLFWYQQALGQGPEFLTYFQNEAQLDKSGLPSDRFFAERPEGSVSTLKIQRTQQEDSAVYLCASSVVRSTGELFFGEGSRLTVL.

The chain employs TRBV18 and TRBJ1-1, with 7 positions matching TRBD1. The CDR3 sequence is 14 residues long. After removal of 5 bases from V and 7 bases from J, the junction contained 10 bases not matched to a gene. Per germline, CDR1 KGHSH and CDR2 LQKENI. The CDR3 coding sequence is TGTGCCAGCTCAGGTCCCGGGACAGAGATTGAAGCTTTCTTT. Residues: CASSGPGTEIEAFF.

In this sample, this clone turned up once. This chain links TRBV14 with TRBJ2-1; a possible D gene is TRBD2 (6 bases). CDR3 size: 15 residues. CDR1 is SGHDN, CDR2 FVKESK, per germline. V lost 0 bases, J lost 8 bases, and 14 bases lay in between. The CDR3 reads CASSQEAGWRDEQFF. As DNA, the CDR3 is TGTGCCAGCAGCCAAGAGGCGGGGTGGCGCGATGAGCAGTTCTTC.

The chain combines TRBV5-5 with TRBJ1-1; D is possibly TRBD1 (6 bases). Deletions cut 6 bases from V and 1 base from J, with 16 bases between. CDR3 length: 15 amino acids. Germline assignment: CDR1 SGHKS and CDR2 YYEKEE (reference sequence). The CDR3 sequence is CASTPEGHPNTEAFF. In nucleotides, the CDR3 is TGTGCCAGCACACCTGAGGGACATCCGAACACTGAAGCTTTCTTT.

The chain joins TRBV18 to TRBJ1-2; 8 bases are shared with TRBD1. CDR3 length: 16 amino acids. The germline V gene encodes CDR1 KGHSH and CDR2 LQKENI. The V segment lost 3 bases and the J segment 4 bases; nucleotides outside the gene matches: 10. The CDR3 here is CASSPDRGGLAYGYTF. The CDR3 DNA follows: TGTGCCAGCTCACCCGACAGGGGAGGGTTGGCCTATGGCTACACCTTC. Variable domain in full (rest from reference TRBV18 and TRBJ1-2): NAGVMQNPRHLVRRRGQEARLRCSPMKGHSHVYWYRQLPEEGLKFMVYLQKENIIDESGMPKERFSAEFPKEGPSILRIQQVVRGDSAAYFCASSPDRGGLAYGYTFGSGTRLTVV.

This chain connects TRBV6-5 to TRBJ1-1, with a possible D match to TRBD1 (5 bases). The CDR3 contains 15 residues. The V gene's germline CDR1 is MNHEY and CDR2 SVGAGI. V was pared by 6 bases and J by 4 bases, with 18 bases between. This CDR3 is CASSRRGTGGTEAFF. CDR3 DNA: TGTGCCAGCAGCCGCCGAGGGACCGGGGGCACTGAAGCTTTCTTT.

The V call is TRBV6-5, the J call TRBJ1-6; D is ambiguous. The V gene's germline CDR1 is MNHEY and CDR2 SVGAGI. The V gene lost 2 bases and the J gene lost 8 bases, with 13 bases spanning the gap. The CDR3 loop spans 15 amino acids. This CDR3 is CASSYVGSRDSPLHF. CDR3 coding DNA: TGTGCCAGCAGTTACGTGGGTAGCAGAGATTCACCCCTCCACTTT.

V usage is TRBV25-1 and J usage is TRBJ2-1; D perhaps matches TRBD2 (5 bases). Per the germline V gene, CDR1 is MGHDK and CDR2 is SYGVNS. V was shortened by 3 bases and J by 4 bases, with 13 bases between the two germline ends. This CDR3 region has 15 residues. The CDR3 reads CASSDVANRYNEQFF. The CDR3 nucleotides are TGTGCCAGCAGTGACGTAGCGAACCGTTACAATGAGCAGTTCTTC.

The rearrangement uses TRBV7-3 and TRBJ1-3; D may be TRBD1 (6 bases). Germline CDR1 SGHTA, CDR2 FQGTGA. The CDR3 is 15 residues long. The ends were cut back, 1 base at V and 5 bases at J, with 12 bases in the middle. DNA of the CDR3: TGTGCCAGCAGCTTAAGGGGGACACCTAGAAACACCATATATTTT. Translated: CASSLRGTPRNTIYF.

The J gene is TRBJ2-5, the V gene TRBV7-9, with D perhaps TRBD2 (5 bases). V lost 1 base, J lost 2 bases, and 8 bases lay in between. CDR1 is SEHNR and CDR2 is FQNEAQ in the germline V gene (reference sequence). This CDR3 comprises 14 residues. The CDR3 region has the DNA TGTGCCAGCAGCTTAGGAGGGCGGCAAGAGACCCAGTACTTC. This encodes CASSLGGRQETQYF.

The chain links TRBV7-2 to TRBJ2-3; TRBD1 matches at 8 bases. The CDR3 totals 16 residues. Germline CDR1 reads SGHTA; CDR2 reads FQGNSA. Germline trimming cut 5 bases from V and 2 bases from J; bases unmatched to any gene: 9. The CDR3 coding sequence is TGTGCCAGCAGCCACCGAAGGACAGGGATCACAGATACGCAGTATTTT. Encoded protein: CASSHRRTGITDTQYF. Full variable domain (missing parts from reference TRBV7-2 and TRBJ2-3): GAGVSQSPSNKVTEKGKDVELRCDPISGHTALYWYRQSLGQGLEFLIYFQGNSAPDKSGLPSDRFSAERTGGSVSTLTIQRTQQEDSAVYLCASSHRRTGITDTQYFGPGTRLTVL.

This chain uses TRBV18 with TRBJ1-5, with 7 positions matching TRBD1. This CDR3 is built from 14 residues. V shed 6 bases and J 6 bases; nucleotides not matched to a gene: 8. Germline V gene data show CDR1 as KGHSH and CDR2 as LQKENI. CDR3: CASSRGTEGQPQHF. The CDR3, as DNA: TGTGCCAGCTCTCGAGGGACAGAGGGTCAGCCCCAGCATTTT. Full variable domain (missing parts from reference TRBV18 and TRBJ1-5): NAGVMQNPRHLVRRRGQEARLRCSPMKGHSHVYWYRQLPEEGLKFMVYLQKENIIDESGMPKERFSAEFPKEGPSILRIQQVVRGDSAAYFCASSRGTEGQPQHFGDGTRLSIL.

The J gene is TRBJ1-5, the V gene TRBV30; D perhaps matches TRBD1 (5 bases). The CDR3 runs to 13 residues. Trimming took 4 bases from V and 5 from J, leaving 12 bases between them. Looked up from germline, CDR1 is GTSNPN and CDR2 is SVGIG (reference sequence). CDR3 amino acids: CAWTGRADQPQHF. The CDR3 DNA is TGTGCCTGGACTGGCAGGGCAGATCAGCCCCAGCATTTT.

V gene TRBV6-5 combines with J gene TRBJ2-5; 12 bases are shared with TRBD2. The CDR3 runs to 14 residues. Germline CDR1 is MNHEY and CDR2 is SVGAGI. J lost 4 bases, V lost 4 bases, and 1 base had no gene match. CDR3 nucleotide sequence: TGTGCCAGCAGTTCTAGCGGGGGGGCAGAGACCCAGTACTTC. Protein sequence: CASSSSGGAETQYF.

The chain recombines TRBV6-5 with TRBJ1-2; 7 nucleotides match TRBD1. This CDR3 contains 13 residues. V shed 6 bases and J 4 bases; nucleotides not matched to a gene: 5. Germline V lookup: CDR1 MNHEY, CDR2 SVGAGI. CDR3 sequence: CASRLGQRYGYTF. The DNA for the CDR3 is TGTGCCAGCAGGTTGGGACAGCGCTATGGCTACACCTTC.

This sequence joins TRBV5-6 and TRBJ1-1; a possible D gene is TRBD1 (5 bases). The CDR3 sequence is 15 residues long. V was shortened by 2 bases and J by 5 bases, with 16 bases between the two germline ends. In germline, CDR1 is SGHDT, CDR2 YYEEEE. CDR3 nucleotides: TGTGCCAGCAGCTTTTCGTCCACGGGGGGGACTGAAGCTTTCTTT. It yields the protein CASSFSSTGGTEAFF.

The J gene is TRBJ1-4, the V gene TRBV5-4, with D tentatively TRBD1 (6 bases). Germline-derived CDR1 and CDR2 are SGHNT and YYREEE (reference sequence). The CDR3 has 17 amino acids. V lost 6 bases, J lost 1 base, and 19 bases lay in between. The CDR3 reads CASTTNRGAGTNEKLFF. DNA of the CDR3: TGTGCCAGCACTACGAACCGGGGGGCCGGAACTAATGAAAAACTGTTTTTT. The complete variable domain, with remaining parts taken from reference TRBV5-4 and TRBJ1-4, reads ETGVTQSPTHLIKTRGQQVTLRCSSQSGHNTVSWYQQALGQGPQFIFQYYREEENGRGNFPPRFSGLQFPNYSSELNVNALELDDSALYLCASTTNRGAGTNEKLFFGSGTQLSVL.

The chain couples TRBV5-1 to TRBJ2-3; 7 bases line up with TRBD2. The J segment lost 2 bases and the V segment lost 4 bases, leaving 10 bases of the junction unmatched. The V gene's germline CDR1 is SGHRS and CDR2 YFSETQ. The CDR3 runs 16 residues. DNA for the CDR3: TGCGCCAGCAGCATCGTCGGGGGGATTCACACAGATACGCAGTATTTT. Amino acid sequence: CASSIVGGIHTDTQYF.

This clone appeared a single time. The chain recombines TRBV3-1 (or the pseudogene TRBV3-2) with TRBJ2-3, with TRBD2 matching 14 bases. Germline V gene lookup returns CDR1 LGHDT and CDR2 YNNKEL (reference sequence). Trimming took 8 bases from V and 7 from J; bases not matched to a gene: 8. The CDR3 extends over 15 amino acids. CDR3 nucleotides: TGTGCCAGCCGTAAGGGACTAGCGGGAGAAAATACGCAGTATTTT. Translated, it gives CASRKGLAGENTQYF.

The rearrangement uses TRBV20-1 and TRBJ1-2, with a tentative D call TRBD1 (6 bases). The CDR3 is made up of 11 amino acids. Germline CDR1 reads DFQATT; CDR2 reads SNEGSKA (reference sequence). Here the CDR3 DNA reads TGCAGCACGGACAGTGTTTATGGCTACACCTTC. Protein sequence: CSTDSVYGYTF.

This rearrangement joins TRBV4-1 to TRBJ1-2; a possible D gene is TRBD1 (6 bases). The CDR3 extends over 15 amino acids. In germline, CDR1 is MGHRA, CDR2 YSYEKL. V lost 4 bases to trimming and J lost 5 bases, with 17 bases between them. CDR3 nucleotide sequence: TGCGCCAGCAGCCTTAACGACAGGTTTAGATATGGCTACACCTTC. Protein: CASSLNDRFRYGYTF.

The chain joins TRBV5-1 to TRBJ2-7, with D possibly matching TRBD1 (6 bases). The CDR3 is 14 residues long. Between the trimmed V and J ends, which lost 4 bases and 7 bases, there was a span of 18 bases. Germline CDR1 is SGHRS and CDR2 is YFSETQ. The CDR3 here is CASSPDSRLREQYF. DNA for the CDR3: TGCGCCAGCAGCCCGGACAGTCGACTACGGGAGCAGTACTTC.

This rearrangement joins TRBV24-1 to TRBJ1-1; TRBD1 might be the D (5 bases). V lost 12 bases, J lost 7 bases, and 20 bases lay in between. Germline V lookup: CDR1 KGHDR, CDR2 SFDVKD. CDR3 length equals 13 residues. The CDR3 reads CASRGGNANEAFF. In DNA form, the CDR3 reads TGTGCCTCGCGGGGGGGGAATGCTAATGAAGCTTTCTTT.

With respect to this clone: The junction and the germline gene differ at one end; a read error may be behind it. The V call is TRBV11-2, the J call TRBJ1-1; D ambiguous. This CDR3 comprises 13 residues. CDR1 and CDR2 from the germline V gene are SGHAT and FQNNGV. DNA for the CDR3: TGTGCCAGCAGCCCCCCGGGGAACGCTGAAGCTTTCTTT. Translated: CASSPPGNAEAFF.